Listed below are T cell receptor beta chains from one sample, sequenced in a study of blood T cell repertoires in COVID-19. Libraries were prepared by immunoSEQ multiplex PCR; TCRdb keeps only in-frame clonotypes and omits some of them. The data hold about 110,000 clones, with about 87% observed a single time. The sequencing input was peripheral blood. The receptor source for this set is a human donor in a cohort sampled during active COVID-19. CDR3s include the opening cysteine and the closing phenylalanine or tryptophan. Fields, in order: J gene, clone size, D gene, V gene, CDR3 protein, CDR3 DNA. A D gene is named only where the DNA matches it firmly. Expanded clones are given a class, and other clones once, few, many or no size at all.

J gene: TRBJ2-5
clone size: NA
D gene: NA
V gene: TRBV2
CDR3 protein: CASTGQGSGQETQYF
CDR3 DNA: TGTGCCAGCACGGGGCAGGGGAGTGGGCAAGAGACCCAGTACTTC

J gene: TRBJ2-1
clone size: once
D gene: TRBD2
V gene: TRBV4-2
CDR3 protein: CASSHGTSGSYNEQFF
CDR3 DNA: TGTGCCAGCAGCCACGGGACTAGCGGGAGTTACAATGAGCAGTTCTTC

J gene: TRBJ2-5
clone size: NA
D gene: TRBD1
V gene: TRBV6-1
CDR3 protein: CASSDRDRVKTQYF
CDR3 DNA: TGTGCCAGCAGTGACCGGGACAGGGTCAAGACCCAGTACTTC

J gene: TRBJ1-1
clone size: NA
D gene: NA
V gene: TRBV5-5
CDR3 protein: CASSLASGENTEAFF
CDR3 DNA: TGTGCCAGCAGCTTGGCGTCAGGGGAGAACACTGAAGCTTTCTTT

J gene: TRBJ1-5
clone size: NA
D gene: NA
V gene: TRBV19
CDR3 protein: CASSIVARGGNQPQHF
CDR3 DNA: TGTGCCAGTAGTATCGTTGCGCGGGGGGGCAATCAGCCCCAGCATTTT

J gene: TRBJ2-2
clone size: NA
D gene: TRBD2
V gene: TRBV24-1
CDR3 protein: CATSARGLAGGTGELFF
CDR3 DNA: TGTGCCACCAGTGCCCGCGGACTAGCGGGGGGCACCGGGGAGCTGTTTTTT

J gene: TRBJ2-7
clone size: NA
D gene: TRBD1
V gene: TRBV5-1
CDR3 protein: CASSLGDRGYEQYF
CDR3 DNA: TGCGCCAGCAGCTTAGGGGACAGGGGCTACGAGCAGTACTTC

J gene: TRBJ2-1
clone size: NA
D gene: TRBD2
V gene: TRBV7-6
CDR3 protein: CASRLAGHNEQFF
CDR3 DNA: TGTGCCAGCAGACTAGCGGGGCACAATGAGCAGTTCTTC

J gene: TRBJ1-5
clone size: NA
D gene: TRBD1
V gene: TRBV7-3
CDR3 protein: CASSPSDRANQPQHF
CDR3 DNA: TGTGCCAGCAGCCCTAGCGACAGGGCCAATCAGCCCCAGCATTTT

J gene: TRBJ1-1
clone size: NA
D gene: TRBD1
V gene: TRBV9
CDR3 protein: CASSPLTGIGTEAFF
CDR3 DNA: TGTGCCAGCAGCCCCCTGACAGGGATAGGTACTGAAGCTTTCTTT

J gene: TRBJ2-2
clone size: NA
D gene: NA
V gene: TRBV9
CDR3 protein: CASSVDLRVTGELFF
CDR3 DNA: TGTGCCAGCAGCGTAGATCTCAGGGTCACCGGGGAGCTGTTTTTT

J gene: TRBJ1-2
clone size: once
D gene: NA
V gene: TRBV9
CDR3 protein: CASSGRDAVGNYGYTF
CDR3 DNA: TGTGCCAGCAGCGGGAGGGACGCCGTGGGGAACTATGGCTACACCTTC

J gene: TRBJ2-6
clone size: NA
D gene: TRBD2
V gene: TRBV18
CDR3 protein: CASSPIWGGMSSGANVLTF
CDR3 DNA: TGTGCCAGCTCACCGATTTGGGGGGGGATGAGCTCTGGGGCCAACGTCCTGACTTTC

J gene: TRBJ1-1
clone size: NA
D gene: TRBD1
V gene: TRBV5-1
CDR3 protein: CASRPQGGNTEAFF
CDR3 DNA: TGCGCCAGCAGACCCCAGGGGGGTAACACTGAAGCTTTCTTT

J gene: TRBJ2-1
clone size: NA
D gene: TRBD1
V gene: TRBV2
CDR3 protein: CASSPGQGSYNEQFF
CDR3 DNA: TGTGCCAGCAGTCCGGGACAGGGATCCTACAATGAGCAGTTCTTC

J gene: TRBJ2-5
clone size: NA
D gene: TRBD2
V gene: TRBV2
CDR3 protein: CASSDWDFSGAQARETQYF
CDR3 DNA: TGTGCCAGCAGTGATTGGGATTTTAGCGGGGCCCAGGCTCGAGAGACCCAGTACTTC

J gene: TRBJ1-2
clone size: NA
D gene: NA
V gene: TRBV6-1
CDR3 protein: CASSEASFVANYGYTF
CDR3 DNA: TGTGCCAGCAGTGAAGCGTCCTTCGTAGCTAACTATGGCTACACCTTC

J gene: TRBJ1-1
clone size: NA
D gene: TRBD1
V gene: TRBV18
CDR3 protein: CASSPGQGYTEAFF
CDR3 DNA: TGTGCCAGCTCACCGGGACAGGGATACACTGAAGCTTTCTTT

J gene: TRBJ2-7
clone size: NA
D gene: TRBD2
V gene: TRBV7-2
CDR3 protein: CASTELAGGPGYEQYF
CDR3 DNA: TGTGCCAGCACCGAACTAGCGGGAGGGCCTGGGTACGAGCAGTACTTC

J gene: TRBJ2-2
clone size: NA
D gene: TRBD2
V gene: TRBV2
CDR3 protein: CASSGGGGSFGELFF
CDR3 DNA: TGTGCCAGCAGTGGAGGCGGGGGGAGTTTCGGGGAGCTGTTTTTT

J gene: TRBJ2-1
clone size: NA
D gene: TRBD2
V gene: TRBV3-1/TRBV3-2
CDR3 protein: CASSRSSGGSLNEQFF
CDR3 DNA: TGTGCCAGCAGCCGCTCTAGCGGGGGGAGTTTGAATGAGCAGTTCTTC

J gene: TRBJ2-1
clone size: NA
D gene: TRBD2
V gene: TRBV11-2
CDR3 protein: CASSLHLAGAYNEQFF
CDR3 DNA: TGTGCCAGCAGCTTGCATCTAGCGGGAGCCTACAATGAGCAGTTCTTC

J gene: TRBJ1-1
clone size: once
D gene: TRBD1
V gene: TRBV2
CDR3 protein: CASAITGDTEAFF
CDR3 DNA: TGTGCCAGCGCCATCACAGGGGACACTGAAGCTTTCTTT

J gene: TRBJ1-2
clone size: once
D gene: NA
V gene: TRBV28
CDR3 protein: CASSPELGTNYGYTF
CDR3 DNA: TGTGCCAGCAGCCCCGAACTTGGGACAAACTATGGCTACACCTTC

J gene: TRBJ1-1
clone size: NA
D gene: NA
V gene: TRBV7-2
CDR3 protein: CASSLSGNTEAFF
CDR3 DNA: TGTGCCAGCAGCTTATCAGGGAACACTGAAGCTTTCTTT

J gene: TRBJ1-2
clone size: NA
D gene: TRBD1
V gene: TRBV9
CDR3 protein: CASSDRQGASYGYTF
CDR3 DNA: TGTGCCAGCAGCGACCGACAGGGGGCAAGCTATGGCTACACCTTC

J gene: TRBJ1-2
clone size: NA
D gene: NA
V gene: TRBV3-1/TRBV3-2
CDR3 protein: CASINSNRNYGYTF
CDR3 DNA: TGTGCCAGCATCAATTCCAATCGGAACTATGGCTACACCTTC

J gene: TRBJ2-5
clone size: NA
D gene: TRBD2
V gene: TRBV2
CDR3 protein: CASRTSGEPQETQYF
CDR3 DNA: TGTGCCAGCAGGACTAGCGGGGAACCCCAAGAGACCCAGTACTTC

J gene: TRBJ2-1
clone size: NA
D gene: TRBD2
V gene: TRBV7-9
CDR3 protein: CASSPNSGGDNEQFF
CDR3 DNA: TGTGCCAGCAGCCCAAACAGCGGGGGTGACAATGAGCAGTTCTTC

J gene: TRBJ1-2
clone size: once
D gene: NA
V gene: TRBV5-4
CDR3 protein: CASRHDRTNYGYTF
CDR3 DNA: TGTGCCAGCAGACACGACAGAACTAACTATGGCTACACCTTC

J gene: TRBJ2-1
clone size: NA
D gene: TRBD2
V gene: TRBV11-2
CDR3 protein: CASSLIPTSGRSEQFF
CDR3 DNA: TGTGCCAGCAGCTTAATCCCGACTAGCGGGCGATCTGAGCAGTTCTTC

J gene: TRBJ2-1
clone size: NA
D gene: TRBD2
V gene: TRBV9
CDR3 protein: CASSARGLAGVGSYNEQFF
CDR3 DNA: TGTGCCAGCAGCGCCCGGGGGCTAGCGGGAGTCGGTTCCTACAATGAGCAGTTCTTC

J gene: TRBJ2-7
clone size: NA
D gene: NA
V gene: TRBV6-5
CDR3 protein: CASSYSTLATSYEQYF
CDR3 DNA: TGTGCCAGCAGTTACTCGACACTGGCCACCTCCTACGAGCAGTACTTC

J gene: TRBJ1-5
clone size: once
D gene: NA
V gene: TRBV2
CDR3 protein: CASSRGGAQPQHF
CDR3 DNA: TGTGCCAGCAGCCGCGGGGGGGCTCAGCCCCAGCATTTT

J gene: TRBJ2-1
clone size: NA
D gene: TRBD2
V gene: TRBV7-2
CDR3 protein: CASSSFGLAGGPYYNEQFF
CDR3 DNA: TGTGCCAGCAGCTCCTTCGGACTAGCGGGAGGGCCTTACTACAATGAGCAGTTCTTC

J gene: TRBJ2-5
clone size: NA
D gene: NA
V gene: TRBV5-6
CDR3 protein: CASSLGSFKETQYF
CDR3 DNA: TGTGCCAGCAGCTTGGGTAGTTTCAAAGAGACCCAGTACTTC

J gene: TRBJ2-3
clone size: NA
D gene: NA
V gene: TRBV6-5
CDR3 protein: CASSYSGGDRSDTQYF
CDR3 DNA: TGTGCCAGCAGTTACTCTGGTGGAGATCGCTCTGATACGCAGTATTTT

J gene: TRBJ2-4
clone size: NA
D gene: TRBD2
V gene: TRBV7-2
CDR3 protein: CASSLIGGDIQYF
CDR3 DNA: TGTGCCAGCAGCTTAATTGGGGGGGACATTCAGTACTTC

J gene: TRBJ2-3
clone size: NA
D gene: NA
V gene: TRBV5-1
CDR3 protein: CASSLAVQVYADTQYF
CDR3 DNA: TGCGCCAGCAGCTTGGCGGTTCAGGTATACGCAGATACGCAGTATTTT

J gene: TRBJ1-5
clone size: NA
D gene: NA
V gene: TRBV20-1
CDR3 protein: CSASLGGDQPQHF
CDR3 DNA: TGCAGTGCTAGTCTAGGGGGGGATCAGCCCCAGCATTTT

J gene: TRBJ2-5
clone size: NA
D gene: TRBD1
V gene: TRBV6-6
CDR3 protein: CASSLQGAQETQYF
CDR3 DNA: TGTGCCAGCAGCTTGCAGGGGGCCCAAGAGACCCAGTACTTC

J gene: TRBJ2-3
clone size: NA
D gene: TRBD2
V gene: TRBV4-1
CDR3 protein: CASSPTGGRSTDTQYF
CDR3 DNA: TGCGCCAGCAGCCCCACGGGCGGGAGAAGTACAGATACGCAGTATTTT

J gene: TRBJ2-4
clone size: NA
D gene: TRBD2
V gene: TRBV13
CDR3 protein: CASSTRTSGGADIQYF
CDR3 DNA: TGTGCCAGCAGCACAAGGACTAGCGGGGGGGCTGACATTCAGTACTTC

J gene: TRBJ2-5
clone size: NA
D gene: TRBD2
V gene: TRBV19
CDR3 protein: CASSETSGGAETQYF
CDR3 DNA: TGTGCCAGTAGTGAAACTAGCGGGGGGGCAGAGACCCAGTACTTC